This T cell receptor (beta chain) was sequenced during a study of glioma-infiltrating T cells after dendritic cell vaccination. At the level of the study: Dendritic cell vaccination trial patients had either newly diagnosed or recurrent glioblastoma.

General observations from the study: Higher pretreatment TIL content predicted longer progression-free time and survival.

Germline CDR1 reads SQVTM; CDR2 reads ANQGSEA. Trimming stripped 6 bases from V and 7 bases from J, with 21 bases between. This CDR3 has 14 amino acids. With regard to this clone: Its matching antigen is unknown.

Sequenced by immunoSEQ multiplex PCR; TCRdb stores in-frame clones only, minus some. Of around 90,000 clones in the sample, approximately 80% were seen once. The chain employs TRBV29-1 and TRBJ1-2; maybe TRBD1 (6 bases). This TCR derives from a human donor with glioblastoma. Sample: blood, taken before dendritic cell vaccination. In DNA form, the CDR3 reads TGCAGCGTGGGGGCTGCCGATGGGGCGGCTGGCTACACCTTC. Its translation: CSVGAADGAAGYTF.